This T cell receptor beta chain was observed in a study of blood T cell repertoires in COVID-19. This clone was counted once. A much larger clone sits a single nucleotide away, making a read error possible. This specimen includes other DNA sequences encoding the same CDR3. The CDR3 has 12 residues. V lost 7 bases, J lost 2 bases, and 11 bases lay in between. Germline lookup yields CDR1 SQVTM and CDR2 ANQGSEA. Clones were read by immunoSEQ multiplex PCR, and TCRdb kept only the in-frame ones, dropping some. The sample shows 70,000 or so clones, 88% of them seen only once. Sequencing was done on a sample of peripheral blood. The chain has TRBV29-1 and TRBJ2-5, with D tentatively TRBD2 (5 bases). The TCR comes from a human donor in a cohort sampled during active COVID-19. CDR3 coding DNA: TGCAGCGCCCAGCTAGCTCAAGAGACCCAGTACTTC. Translation: CSAQLAQETQYF.